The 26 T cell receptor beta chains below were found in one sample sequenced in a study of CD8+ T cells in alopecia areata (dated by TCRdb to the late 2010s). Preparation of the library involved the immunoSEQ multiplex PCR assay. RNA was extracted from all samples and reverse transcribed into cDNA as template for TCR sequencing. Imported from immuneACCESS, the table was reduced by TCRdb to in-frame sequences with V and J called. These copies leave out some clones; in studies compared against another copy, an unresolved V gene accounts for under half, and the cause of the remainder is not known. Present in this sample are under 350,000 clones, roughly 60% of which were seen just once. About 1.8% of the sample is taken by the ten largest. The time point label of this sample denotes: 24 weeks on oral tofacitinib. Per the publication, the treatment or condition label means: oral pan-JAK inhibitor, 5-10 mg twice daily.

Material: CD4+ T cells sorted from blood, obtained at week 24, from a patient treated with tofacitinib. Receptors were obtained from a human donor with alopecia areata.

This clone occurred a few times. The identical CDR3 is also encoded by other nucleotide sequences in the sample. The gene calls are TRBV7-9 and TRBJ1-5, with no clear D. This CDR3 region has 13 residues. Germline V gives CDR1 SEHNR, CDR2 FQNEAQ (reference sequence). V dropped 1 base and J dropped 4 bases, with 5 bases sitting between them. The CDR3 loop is CASSLDGNQPQHF. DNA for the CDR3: TGTGCCAGCAGCTTAGACGGGAATCAGCCCCAGCATTTT.

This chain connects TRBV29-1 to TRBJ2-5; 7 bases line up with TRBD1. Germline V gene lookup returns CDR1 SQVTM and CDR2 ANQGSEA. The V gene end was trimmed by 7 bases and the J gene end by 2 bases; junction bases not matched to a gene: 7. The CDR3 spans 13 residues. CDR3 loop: CSARPGQQETQYF. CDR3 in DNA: TGCAGCGCCCGGCCGGGACAGCAAGAGACCCAGTACTTC.

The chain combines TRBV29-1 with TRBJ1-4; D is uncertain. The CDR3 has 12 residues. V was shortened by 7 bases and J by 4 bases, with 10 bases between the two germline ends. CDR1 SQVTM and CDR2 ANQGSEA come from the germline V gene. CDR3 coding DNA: TGCAGCGCATGGGAGGGTAATGAAAAACTGTTTTTT. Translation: CSAWEGNEKLFF. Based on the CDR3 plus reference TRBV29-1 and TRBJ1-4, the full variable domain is SAVISQKPSRDICQRGTSLTIQCQVDSQVTMMFWYRQQPGQSLTLIATANQGSEATYESGFVIDKFPISRPNLTFSTLTVSNMSPEDSSIYLCSAWEGNEKLFFGSGTQLSVL.

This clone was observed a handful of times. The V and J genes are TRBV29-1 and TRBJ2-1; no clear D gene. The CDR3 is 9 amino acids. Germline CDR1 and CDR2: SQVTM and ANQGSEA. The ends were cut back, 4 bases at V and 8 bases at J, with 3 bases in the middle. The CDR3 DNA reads TGCAGCGTTGGTTATGAGCAGTTCTTC. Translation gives CSVGYEQFF.

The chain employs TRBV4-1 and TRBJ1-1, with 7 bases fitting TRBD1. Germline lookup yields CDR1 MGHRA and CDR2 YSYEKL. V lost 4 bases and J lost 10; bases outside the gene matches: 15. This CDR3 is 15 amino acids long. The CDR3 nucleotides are TGCGCCAGCAGCCTTCTTGACAGGGTTAACTCTCGAGCTTTCTTT. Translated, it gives CASSLLDRVNSRAFF.

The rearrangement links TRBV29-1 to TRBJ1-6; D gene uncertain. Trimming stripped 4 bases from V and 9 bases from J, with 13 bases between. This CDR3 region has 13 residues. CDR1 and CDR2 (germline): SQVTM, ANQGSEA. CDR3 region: CSVAVQESSPLHF. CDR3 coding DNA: TGCAGCGTTGCTGTCCAGGAGAGTTCACCCCTCCACTTT.

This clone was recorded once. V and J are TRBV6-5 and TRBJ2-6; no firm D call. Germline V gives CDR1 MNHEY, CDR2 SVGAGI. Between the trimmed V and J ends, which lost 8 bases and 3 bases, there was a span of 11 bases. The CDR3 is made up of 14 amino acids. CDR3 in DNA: TGTGCCAGCCATACCGTGAGTGGGGCCAACGTCCTGACTTTC. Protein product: CASHTVSGANVLTF.

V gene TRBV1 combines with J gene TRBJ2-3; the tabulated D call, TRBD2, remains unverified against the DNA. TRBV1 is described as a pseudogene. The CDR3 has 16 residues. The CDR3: CTSSPRGGPSTDTQYF. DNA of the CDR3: TGCACCAGCAGCCCGCGCGGGGGCCCTAGCACAGATACGCAGTATTTT.

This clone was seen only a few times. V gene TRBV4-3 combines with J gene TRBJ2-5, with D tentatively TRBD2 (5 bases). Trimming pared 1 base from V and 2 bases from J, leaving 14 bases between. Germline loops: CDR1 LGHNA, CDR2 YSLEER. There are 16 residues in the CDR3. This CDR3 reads CASSQGLSGVQETQYF. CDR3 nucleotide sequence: TGCGCCAGCAGCCAAGGTCTGAGCGGCGTTCAAGAGACCCAGTACTTC.

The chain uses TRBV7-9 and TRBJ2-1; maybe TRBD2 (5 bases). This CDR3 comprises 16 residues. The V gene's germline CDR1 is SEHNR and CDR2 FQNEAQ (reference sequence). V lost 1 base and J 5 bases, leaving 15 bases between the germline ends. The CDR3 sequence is CASSLVPGWENNEQFF. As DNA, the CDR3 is TGTGCCAGCAGCTTAGTTCCGGGATGGGAAAACAATGAGCAGTTCTTC.

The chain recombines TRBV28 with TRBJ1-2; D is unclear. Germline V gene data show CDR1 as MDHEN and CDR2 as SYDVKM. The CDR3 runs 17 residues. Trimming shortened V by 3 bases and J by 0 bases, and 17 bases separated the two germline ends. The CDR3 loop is CASSFSGRYGANYGYTF. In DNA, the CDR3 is TGTGCCAGCAGTTTCTCAGGACGTTACGGGGCTAACTATGGCTACACCTTC.

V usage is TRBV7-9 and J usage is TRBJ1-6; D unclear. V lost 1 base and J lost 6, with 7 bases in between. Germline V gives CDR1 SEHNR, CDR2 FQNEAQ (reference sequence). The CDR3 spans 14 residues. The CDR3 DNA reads TGTGCCAGCAGCTTAGGCCAGTCTAATTCACCCCTCCACTTT. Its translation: CASSLGQSNSPLHF.

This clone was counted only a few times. The CDR3: CASSPGTLNSPLHF. The DNA for the CDR3 is TGTGCCAGCAGCCCAGGGACACTGAATTCACCCCTCCACTTT. This chain connects TRBV13 to TRBJ1-6, with a weak D call TRBD1 (6 bases). The CDR3 runs to 14 residues. CDR1 is PRHDT, CDR2 FYEKMQ, per germline (reference sequence). Trimming took off 5 bases at V and 7 bases at J, with 12 bases between the two ends. Supplemented by reference TRBV13 and TRBJ1-6, the full variable domain reads AAGVIQSPRHLIKEKRETATLKCYPIPRHDTVYWYQQGPGQDPQFLISFYEKMQSDKGSIPDRFSAQQFSDYHSELNMSSLELGDSALYFCASSPGTLNSPLHFGNGTRLTVT.

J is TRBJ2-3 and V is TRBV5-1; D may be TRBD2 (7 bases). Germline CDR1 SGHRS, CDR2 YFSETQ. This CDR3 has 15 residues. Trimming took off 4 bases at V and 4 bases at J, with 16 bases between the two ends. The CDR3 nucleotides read TGCGCCAGCAGCAAAAAGGGGGGGGCCCCAGATACGCAGTATTTT. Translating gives CASSKKGGAPDTQYF.

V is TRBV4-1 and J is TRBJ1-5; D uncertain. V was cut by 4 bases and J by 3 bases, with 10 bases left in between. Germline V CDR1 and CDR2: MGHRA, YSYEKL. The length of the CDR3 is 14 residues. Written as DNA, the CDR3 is TGCGCCAGCAGCCTGGGCGGACCCAATCAGCCCCAGCATTTT. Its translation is CASSLGGPNQPQHF.

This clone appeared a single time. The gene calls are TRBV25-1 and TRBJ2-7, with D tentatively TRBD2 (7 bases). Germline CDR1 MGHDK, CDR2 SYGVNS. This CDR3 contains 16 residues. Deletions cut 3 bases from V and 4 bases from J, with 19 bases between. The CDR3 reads CASSDRGTGTKYEQYF. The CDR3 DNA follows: TGTGCCAGCAGTGACCGGGGCACAGGGACTAAGTACGAGCAGTACTTC.

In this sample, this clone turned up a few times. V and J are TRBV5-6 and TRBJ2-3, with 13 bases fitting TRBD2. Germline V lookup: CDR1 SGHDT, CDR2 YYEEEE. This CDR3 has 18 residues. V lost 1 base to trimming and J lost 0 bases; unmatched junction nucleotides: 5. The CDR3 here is CASSLRTSGGYSTDTQYF. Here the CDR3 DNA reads TGTGCCAGCAGCTTGAGGACTAGCGGGGGCTATAGCACAGATACGCAGTATTTT.

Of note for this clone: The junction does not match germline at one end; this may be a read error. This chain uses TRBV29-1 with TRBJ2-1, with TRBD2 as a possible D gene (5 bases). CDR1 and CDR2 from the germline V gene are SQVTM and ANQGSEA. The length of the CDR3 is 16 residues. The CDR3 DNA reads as TGCAGCGTTGGAGTACGAGGGCCGCTCTCCGACAATGAGCAGTTCTTC. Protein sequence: CSVGVRGPLSDNEQFF.

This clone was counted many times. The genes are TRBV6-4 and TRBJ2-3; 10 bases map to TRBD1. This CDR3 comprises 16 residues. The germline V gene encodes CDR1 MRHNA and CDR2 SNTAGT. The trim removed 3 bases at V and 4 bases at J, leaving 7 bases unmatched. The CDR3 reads CASSELLGQGADTQYF. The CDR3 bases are TGTGCCAGCAGTGAACTCCTTGGACAGGGGGCAGATACGCAGTATTTT.

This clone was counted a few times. For the CDR3, the DNA is TGTGCCAGCAGCCTGGGACAGCTTAATTCACCCCTCCACTTT. It yields the protein CASSLGQLNSPLHF. The chain links TRBV7-9 to TRBJ1-6; 7 bases are a match to TRBD1. Germline CDR1 SEHNR, CDR2 FQNEAQ (reference sequence). The CDR3 totals 14 residues. V was clipped by 5 bases and J by 6 bases; unmatched bases: 4.

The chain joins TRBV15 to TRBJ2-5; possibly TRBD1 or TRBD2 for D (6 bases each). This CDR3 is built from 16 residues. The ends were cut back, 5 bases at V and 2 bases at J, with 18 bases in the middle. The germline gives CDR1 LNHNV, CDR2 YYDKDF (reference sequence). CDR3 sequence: CATSLAIGQRQETQYF. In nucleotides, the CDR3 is TGTGCCACCAGCCTAGCGATCGGACAGCGGCAAGAGACCCAGTACTTC.

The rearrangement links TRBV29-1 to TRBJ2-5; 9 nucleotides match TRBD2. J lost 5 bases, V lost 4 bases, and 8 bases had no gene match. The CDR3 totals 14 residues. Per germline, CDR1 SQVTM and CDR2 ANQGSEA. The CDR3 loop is CSVGTRLAVETQYF. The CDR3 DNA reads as TGCAGCGTTGGAACTCGACTAGCGGTGGAGACCCAGTACTTC.

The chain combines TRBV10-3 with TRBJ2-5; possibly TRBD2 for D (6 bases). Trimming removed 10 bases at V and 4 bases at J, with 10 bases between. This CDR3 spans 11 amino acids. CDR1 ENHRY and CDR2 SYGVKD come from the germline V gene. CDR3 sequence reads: CATGLTETQYF. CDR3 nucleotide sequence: TGTGCCACCGGACTAACAGAGACCCAGTACTTC.

The CDR3 region is CSVGQILTDTQYF. The CDR3 nucleotides are TGCAGCGTCGGACAGATTTTAACAGATACGCAGTATTTT. This chain connects TRBV29-1 to TRBJ2-3; tentative D call: TRBD1 (6 bases). V shed 6 bases and J shed 3 bases, with 13 bases lying between them. Germline V gene data show CDR1 as SQVTM and CDR2 as ANQGSEA. CDR3 length: 13 residues.

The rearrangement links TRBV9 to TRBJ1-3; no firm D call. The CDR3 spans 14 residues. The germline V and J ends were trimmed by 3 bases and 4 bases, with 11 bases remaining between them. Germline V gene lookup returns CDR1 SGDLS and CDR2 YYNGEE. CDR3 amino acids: CASSAETSGNTIYF. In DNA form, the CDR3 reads TGTGCCAGCAGCGCGGAGACTTCCGGAAACACCATATATTTT.

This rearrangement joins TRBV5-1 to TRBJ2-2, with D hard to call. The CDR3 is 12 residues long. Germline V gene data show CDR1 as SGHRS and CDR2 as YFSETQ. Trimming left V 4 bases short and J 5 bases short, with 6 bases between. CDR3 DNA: TGCGCCAGCAGCCAGAAGACCGGGGAGCTGTTTTTT. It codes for CASSQKTGELFF.